This T cell receptor beta chain was sequenced for a study of CD8 T cells in Susac syndrome (dated by TCRdb to between 2017 and 2020). For context, the study as a whole: Whether CD8+ T cell activation and differentiation in Susac syndrome was antigen driven was tested using repertoire sequencing.

To note about this clonotype: The antigen it recognizes is unknown. Base qualities were left out, and no much larger clone turns up one base away.

Peripheral blood CD8+ and CD4+ T cells from healthy donors, Susac syndrome patients and multiple sclerosis patients were profiled using high-throughput TCR beta sequencing. Healthy donors were age- and sex-matched controls. CD8+ TEMRA cells were enriched by FACS, while bulk CD8+ and CD4+ T cells were purified by magnetic negative isolation. Blood was collected in EDTA tubes and processed within 24 hours, with PBMCs isolated through density gradient centrifugation. PBMCs intended for TCR sequencing were cryopreserved in liquid nitrogen and thawed later in a water bath at 37 degrees C. A purity of at least 90% was achieved for sorted or isolated CD4+, CD8+ and CD8+ TEMRA cells. At the junction V is shortened by 7 bases and J by 10 bases; bases outside the gene matches: 12. Looking up the germline V gene yields CDR1 SQVTM and CDR2 ANQGSEA. CDR3 length: 14 amino acids, cysteine to phenylalanine. Only the CDR3 DNA stays, 42 bases, in frame from base 1.

Overall study results and their limits: The study acknowledged that relatively few individuals were included in the TCR sequencing and HLA analysis.

RNA was extracted using the RNeasy kit, and roughly 0.5 to 1 microgram was reverse transcribed with random hexamers. The immunoSEQ multiplex PCR assay, which covers 54 Vbeta and 13 Jbeta segments, was used to amplify TCR beta CDR3 regions. To correct PCR amplification bias, a synthetic template baseline was used for both primer optimization and computational correction. Under the source paper's analysis protocol: Reads were annotated to V, D and J genes according to IMGT and were analyzed with immunoSEQ Analyzer, with only productive sequences retained. Clonality was calculated as one minus the Shannon entropy normalized by log2 of the number of productive unique sequences. Public and private clones were assessed among the 100 most prevalent clones of each patient and control. Clones were defined as Susac-specific if absent from the healthy and MS cohorts, from more than 900 published viral clones and from other ImmuneACCESS disease sequences. TCRdb redid the processing of the public reads, applying fastp at Q25 and MiXCR, and retained in-frame beta chains. Rows are unified per CDR3 protein, each entry keeping the most common DNA and genes. These V and J calls originate from TCRdb's pipeline instead of the authors' own analysis. Present in this sample are roughly 120,000 distinct CDR3 sequences, over 85% of which were seen just once. The top ten clonotypes cover over 0.07% of the sample.

The sequenced sample consisted of CD4+ T cells from PBMCs. The chain is encoded by TRBV29-1 joined to TRBJ2-1, and TRBD2 aligns with 11 junction nucleotides. This TCR was recovered from a human donor in good health. This receptor carries the CDR3 CSARTSGLLGEQFF. DNA sequence: TGCAGCGCCAGGACTAGCGGGCTCCTCGGAGAGCAGTTCTTC.